Included here is one TCR beta chain sequence, with context. The antigen is undetermined. Per germline, CDR1 MNHNS and CDR2 SASEGT. This CDR3 spans 15 amino acids. Trimming cost V 3 bases and J 0 bases, with 9 bases left between them. Produced via immunoSEQ multiplex PCR; TCRdb's table is partial and in-frame only. Of 200,000 to 250,000 clones detected, about 94% appear once; the ten largest clones hold over 1.5%. This entry belongs to a study of T cell responses to AZD1222 COVID-19 vaccine. Study conclusions and caveats: An increase in Spike-specific TCR breadth and depth was observed after two AZD1222 doses. The number of AZD1222 recipients seropositive at baseline was only five to seven.

This TCR was recovered from an adult who received the MenACWY meningococcal vaccine as a control. The material sequenced was peripheral blood, taken 28 days after the second dose of the MenACWY control vaccine. The V gene is TRBV6-1, the J gene TRBJ1-5; no definite D call. The CDR3 DNA reads TGTGCCAGCAGTGATCGGGGTTATAGCAATCAGCCCCAGCATTTT. Translation: CASSDRGYSNQPQHF.